This entry features one T cell receptor (beta chain) sequence. These data are taken from a study of T cell changes during pregnancy in multiple sclerosis. The repertoire was sequenced with immunoSEQ multiplex PCR; TCRdb's copy has only in-frame clones and lacks some. The sample holds about 55,000 clones, 94% seen once. Germline CDR1 and CDR2: MNHEY and SMNVEV (reference sequence). Trimming pared 5 bases from V and 6 bases from J, leaving 14 bases between. CDR3 length: 13 amino acids. The V gene is TRBV27, the J gene TRBJ2-7; D uncertain. Sequences were derived from CD8+ T cells from peripheral blood mononuclear cells, sampled in the third trimester of pregnancy. The TCR originated in a female donor with multiple sclerosis, enrolled in a pregnancy study. The CDR3 protein is CASSHGPSGEQYF. The CDR3 coding sequence is TGTGCCAGCAGTCATGGTCCCTCCGGCGAGCAGTACTTC.